Presented here are 27 T cell receptor beta chains from one specimen sequenced in a study of identical twins. One entry per CDR3 protein, called by TCRdb with MiXCR from the 5' RACE reads. The sample holds hundreds of thousands of distinct CDR3 sequences, 7.5% seen once. These same records also appear under a second study, on yellow fever vaccine responses in identical twins.

Material for sequencing was CD8+ T cells sorted from blood. These receptors were obtained from a young woman in good health.

CDR3 region: CATKPRSGNTIYF. Here the CDR3 DNA reads TGTGCCACCAAGCCCCGCTCTGGAAACACCATATATTTT. The J gene is TRBJ1-3, the V gene TRBV15; D gene unclear. CDR3 length: 13 residues. CDR1 and CDR2 (germline): LNHNV, YYDKDF (reference sequence). The V and J ends lost 7 bases and 0 bases respectively, with 7 bases between them.

This clonotype showed up many times. The genes are TRBV16 and TRBJ2-1; D is ambiguous. The CDR3 has 12 residues. Trimming pared 0 bases from V and 7 bases from J, leaving 4 bases between. Germline V gene data show CDR1 as KGHSY and CDR2 as FQNENV. The CDR3 DNA follows: TGTGCCAGCAGCCAATCGTATAATGAGCAGTTCTTC. It encodes CASSQSYNEQFF.

At least ten counts were recorded for this clonotype. The rearrangement uses TRBV12-5 and TRBJ2-7, with 9 positions matching TRBD1. The CDR3 totals 14 residues. V dropped 5 bases and J dropped 5; count of bases not matched to a gene: 7. From germline, CDR1 is LGHNT and CDR2 FRNRAP. The CDR3 nucleotides are TGTGCTAGTGGTGCCGGGACAGGGTCCCACGAGCAGTACTTC. Encoded protein: CASGAGTGSHEQYF.

The J gene is TRBJ2-7, the V gene TRBV7-6; D unresolved. The germline CDR1 and CDR2 sequences are SGHVS and FNYEAQ. Between the trimmed V and J ends, which lost 1 base and 5 bases, there was a span of 9 bases. CDR3 length equals 13 residues. CDR3 bases: TGTGCCAGCAGCTTAGTCCCCGCCAACGAGCAGTACTTC. This encodes CASSLVPANEQYF.

This rearrangement joins TRBV2 to TRBJ2-7, with a weak D call TRBD1 (5 bases). The CDR3 has 15 amino acids. V lost 6 bases and J lost 0, with 15 bases in between. CDR1 SNHLY and CDR2 FYNNEI come from the germline V gene. Here the CDR3 reads CASRTRDGASYEQYF. Written as DNA, the CDR3 is TGTGCCAGCAGGACCAGGGATGGGGCCTCCTACGAGCAGTACTTC.

This clonotype has a handful of counts. The rearrangement joins TRBV15 to TRBJ1-5; TRBD1 aligns across 7 bases. CDR3 size: 13 residues. Germline CDR1 is LNHNV and CDR2 is YYDKDF (reference sequence). Trimming cost V 5 bases and J 4 bases; bases outside gene matches: 2. CDR3 sequence (DNA): TGTGCCACCAGCGGGACAGATAATCAGCCCCAGCATTTT. Its translation: CATSGTDNQPQHF.

The chain's CDR3 is CASSLFGMGDRETQYF. The DNA for the CDR3 is TGTGCCAGCAGTTTATTTGGTATGGGGGACAGGGAGACCCAGTACTTC. The chain couples TRBV27 to TRBJ2-5; 8 bases map to TRBD1. CDR3 length: 16 residues. With V trimmed by 1 base and J by 5 bases, 9 bases remained unmatched. From germline, CDR1 is MNHEY and CDR2 SMNVEV (reference sequence).

This clonotype was recorded at least ten times. The chain has TRBV4-1 and TRBJ2-6, with D unresolved. Deletions cut 3 bases from V and 12 bases from J, with 15 bases between. Germline assignment: CDR1 MGHRA and CDR2 YSYEKL. The CDR3 covers 14 residues. The CDR3 reads CASSHTETRPVLTF. CDR3 bases: TGCGCCAGCAGCCACACAGAAACAAGGCCCGTCCTGACTTTC.

This clonotype was detected a few times. The rearrangement links TRBV20-1 to TRBJ2-7; 7 nucleotides match TRBD2. V lost 0 bases to trimming and J lost 0 bases; unmatched junction nucleotides: 5. The V gene's germline CDR1 is DFQATT and CDR2 SNEGSKA (reference sequence). There are 15 residues in the CDR3. This CDR3 reads CSARDPGGNSYEQYV. CDR3 nucleotides: TGCAGTGCTAGAGATCCCGGGGGGAACTCCTACGAGCAGTACGTC.

The sample holds many counts of this clonotype. The V gene is TRBV4-1, the J gene TRBJ2-5, with TRBD1 as a possible D gene (5 bases). Germline CDR1 is MGHRA and CDR2 is YSYEKL. There are 14 residues in the CDR3. V lost 0 bases and J lost 3, with 8 bases in between. Here the CDR3 reads CASSQDQTEETQYF. CDR3 DNA sequence: TGCGCCAGCAGCCAAGACCAGACAGAAGAGACCCAGTACTTC.

CDR3 DNA: TGTGCTAGTGGTTTCCCCGGGATGGGGGACGTCGATGAGCAGTTCTTC. It codes for CASGFPGMGDVDEQFF. The rearrangement uses TRBV12-5 and TRBJ2-1; D tentatively reads TRBD1 or TRBD2 (5 bases each). The V gene lost 3 bases and the J gene lost 8 bases, with 20 bases spanning the gap. Germline CDR1 and CDR2: LGHNT and FRNRAP. The CDR3 sequence is 16 residues long.

This clonotype was recorded many times. The V gene is TRBV12-3 or TRBV12-4, the J gene TRBJ1-2; possible D gene TRBD1, 5 bases. CDR3 length equals 13 residues. The ends were cut back, 7 bases at V and 2 bases at J, with 11 bases in the middle. Here the CDR3 DNA reads TGTGCCAGCACCTTGGGGCTAAACTATGGCTACACCTTC. Its protein product is CASTLGLNYGYTF.

This chain connects TRBV7-6 to TRBJ2-1; TRBD1 aligns across 9 bases. V gave up 1 base and J gave up 3 bases; unmatched junction bases: 16. Germline CDR1 is SGHVS and CDR2 is FNYEAQ. This CDR3 has 20 residues. CDR3 in DNA: TGTGCCAGCAGCTTAGTCCCCAGTATTTCGGGACAGGGCAACTACAATGAGCAGTTCTTC. Its translation is CASSLVPSISGQGNYNEQFF.

This clonotype has ten or more counts. The chain is built from TRBV11-2 and TRBJ2-1; unclear D gene. The CDR3 has 13 amino acids. V lost 1 base and J 5 bases, leaving 6 bases between the germline ends. Germline CDR1 SGHAT, CDR2 FQNNGV. For the CDR3, the DNA is TGTGCCAGCAGCTTAGCCTTAAACAATGAGCAGTTCTTC. It specifies CASSLALNNEQFF. The full variable domain, rest sourced from reference TRBV11-2 and TRBJ2-1, is EAGVAQSPRYKIIEKRQSVAFWCNPISGHATLYWYQQILGQGPKLLIQFQNNGVVDDSQLPKDRFSAERLKGVDSTLKIQPAKLEDSAVYLCASSLALNNEQFFGPGTRLTVL.

The chain joins TRBV5-6 to TRBJ2-3; D ambiguous. Between the trimmed V and J ends, which lost 5 bases and 4 bases, there was a span of 14 bases. CDR1 and CDR2 from the germline V gene are SGHDT and YYEEEE. The CDR3 sequence is 14 residues long. The CDR3 nucleotides are TGTGCCAGCAGTTCCTCAACGGACCCAGATACGCAGTATTTT. This encodes CASSSSTDPDTQYF.

The chain is built from TRBV20-1 and TRBJ2-1; 7 positions match TRBD2. The CDR3 length is 16 residues. The V and J ends lost 5 bases and 5 bases, in that order; junction bases with no gene match: 15. Looked up from germline, CDR1 is DFQATT and CDR2 is SNEGSKA (reference sequence). CDR3 sequence: CSARERGRVRDNEQFF. CDR3 nucleotide sequence: TGCAGTGCTCGCGAGCGGGGAAGGGTTCGCGACAATGAGCAGTTCTTC.

This clonotype showed up just a few times. This chain connects TRBV19 to TRBJ2-7; 11 bases align to TRBD2. The J segment lost 3 bases and the V segment lost 6 bases, leaving 1 base of the junction unmatched. This CDR3 has 13 residues. CDR1 and CDR2 (germline): LNHDA, SQIVND (reference sequence). For the CDR3, the DNA is TGTGCCAGTAGACTAGCGGGAGACTACGAGCAGTACTTC. Its translation is CASRLAGDYEQYF.

The chain links TRBV5-1 to TRBJ2-2; 7 bases line up with TRBD1. Germline V gene sequence: CDR1 SGHRS, CDR2 YFSETQ. V lost 2 bases to trimming and J lost 3 bases; unmatched junction nucleotides: 10. The CDR3 length is 17 residues. In nucleotides, the CDR3 is TGCGCCAGCAGCTTTTACAAAGGACAGGAGTACACCGGGGAGCTGTTTTTT. This sequence encodes CASSFYKGQEYTGELFF. Combining the CDR3 with reference TRBV5-1 and TRBJ2-2 gives the whole variable domain KAGVTQTPRYLIKTRGQQVTLSCSPISGHRSVSWYQQTPGQGLQFLFEYFSETQRNKGNFPGRFSGRQFSNSRSEMNVSTLELGDSALYLCASSFYKGQEYTGELFFGEGSRLTVL.

This clonotype was counted at least ten times. The chain couples TRBV29-1 to TRBJ1-2, with D maybe TRBD1 (5 bases). Trimming shortened V by 3 bases and J by 4 bases, and 9 bases separated the two germline ends. The CDR3 has 12 amino acids. Germline loops: CDR1 SQVTM, CDR2 ANQGSEA. The CDR3 region is CSVDGGIYGYTF. DNA of the CDR3: TGCAGCGTTGATGGGGGAATCTATGGCTACACCTTC.

This clonotype was recorded at least ten times. The genes are TRBV7-9 and TRBJ2-7, with D uncertain. Trimming pared 1 base from V and 2 bases from J, leaving 3 bases between. The CDR3 totals 12 residues. CDR1 is SEHNR, CDR2 FQNEAQ, per germline (reference sequence). For the CDR3, the DNA is TGTGCCAGCAGCTTAGTTCCCTACGAGCAGTACTTC. Translated, it gives CASSLVPYEQYF.

The genes are TRBV27 and TRBJ1-1; 8 bases are shared with TRBD1. V lost 7 bases to trimming and J lost 8 bases; unmatched junction nucleotides: 9. The germline gives CDR1 MNHEY, CDR2 SMNVEV (reference sequence). CDR3 size: 13 residues. In DNA, the CDR3 is TGTGCCAGCATACCACCGGACAGGGCCGAAGCTTTCTTT. Protein: CASIPPDRAEAFF.

Only a few counts were recorded for this clonotype. The V call is TRBV20-1, the J call TRBJ1-1; the D gene is possibly TRBD1 (5 bases). V lost 3 bases and J lost 1, with 21 bases in between. The germline CDR1 and CDR2 sequences are DFQATT and SNEGSKA (reference sequence). This CDR3 is 17 amino acids long. CDR3 in DNA: TGCAGTGCTAGTCACGTGGGGCAGGATCGTTGGAACACTGAAGCTTTCTTT. The encoded protein is CSASHVGQDRWNTEAFF.

The chain couples TRBV5-5 to TRBJ2-7, with 7 bases that match TRBD1. Losses at the gene ends were 3 bases for V and 4 bases for J; bases not matched to a gene: 10. Germline V gene lookup returns CDR1 SGHKS and CDR2 YYEKEE (reference sequence). CDR3 length: 15 amino acids. The DNA for the CDR3 is TGTGCCAGCAGCTCAGAAGGACAGGACTTTTACGAGCAGTACGTC. Encoded protein: CASSSEGQDFYEQYV.

There are a few counts of this clonotype. The rearrangement joins TRBV9 to TRBJ1-3; D not resolved. Germline CDR1 SGDLS, CDR2 YYNGEE. The V gene lost 3 bases and the J gene lost 0 bases, with 7 bases spanning the gap. This CDR3 is 14 amino acids long. Here the CDR3 DNA reads TGTGCCAGCAGCGGCCGGGACTCTGGAAACACCATATATTTT. It translates to CASSGRDSGNTIYF.

The rearrangement uses TRBV28 and TRBJ2-7; 9 bases align to TRBD2. This CDR3 spans 19 amino acids. In germline, CDR1 is MDHEN, CDR2 SYDVKM. V dropped 6 bases and J dropped 3; count of bases not matched to a gene: 21. In DNA, the CDR3 is TGTGCCAGCAGACCACTCGGTAGGGTTCGACTAGCGGATGTCTACGAGCAGTACTTC. Protein sequence: CASRPLGRVRLADVYEQYF.

This clonotype showed up many times. J is TRBJ1-1 and V is TRBV20-1; D ambiguous. The ends were cut back, 0 bases at V and 3 bases at J, with 5 bases in the middle. This CDR3 comprises 12 residues. Per germline, CDR1 DFQATT and CDR2 SNEGSKA (reference sequence). CDR3 in amino acids: CSAREYDTEAFF. The CDR3 nucleotides read TGCAGTGCTAGAGAATATGACACTGAAGCTTTCTTT.

This clonotype was counted many times. The V gene is TRBV7-3, the J gene TRBJ2-3; D is unresolved. Trimming removed 1 base from V and 6 bases from J, with 8 bases in between. The CDR3 has 13 residues. CDR1 is SGHTA and CDR2 is FQGTGA in the germline V gene. In nucleotides, the CDR3 is TGTGCCAGCAGCTTAAAACCGTTTGATACGCAGTATTTT. Translating it yields CASSLKPFDTQYF. Based on the CDR3 plus reference TRBV7-3 and TRBJ2-3, the full variable domain is GAGVSQTPSNKVTEKGKYVELRCDPISGHTALYWYRQSLGQGPEFLIYFQGTGAADDSGLPNDRFFAVRPEGSVSTLKIQRTERGDSAVYLCASSLKPFDTQYFGPGTRLTVL.